Sequencing of this TCR beta chain was carried out in a study of vaccination effects on CD4 cells after COVID-19. Before sequencing, viral peptide pools were used by the ViraFEST assay to expand antigen-specific CD4+ T cells. Subsequent to approximately 11 days of culture, CD4+ T cells were isolated. The vaccine given was either BNT162b2 or mRNA-1273, in two doses. Replacing half the medium with IL-2 medium was done on days 3 and 7. This clone was observed a few times. Its cognate antigen is unknown. The protocol was immunoSEQ multiplex PCR, while the TCRdb copy is restricted to in-frame clones and leaves out a portion. Seen here are more than 50,000 clones, 76% observed once, and the top ten hold 0.85% to 1%. The sequencing used CD4+ T cells from PBMCs cultured with HCoV-OC43 spike peptides, collected after COVID-19 vaccination. The subset: HCoV-OC43 spike overlapping peptide pool stimulation. This receptor was identified in a human donor who received a COVID-19 vaccine.

Here the CDR3 reads CASSQGGDRYNSPLHF. The DNA of the CDR3 is TGCGCCAGCAGCCAAGGTGGGGACAGATATAATTCACCCCTCCACTTT. V is TRBV4-1 and J is TRBJ1-6, with 7 bases aligning to TRBD1. Looked up from germline, CDR1 is MGHRA and CDR2 is YSYEKL. The CDR3 loop spans 16 amino acids. The J segment lost 4 bases and the V segment lost 1 base, leaving 4 bases of the junction unmatched.